A selection of T cell receptor beta chains follows, all from one sample in a study of T cell repertoires in cytomegalovirus infection. TCRdb analysed the reads with MiXCR anew, one entry per CDR3 protein. The sample has 700,000 to 950,000 distinct CDR3 sequences, about 33% seen once; the top ten hold over 10%. Their antigen targets remain unknown. The specimen was cultured CD8+ T cells from PBMCs, collected from culture after CMV antigen stimulation. These receptors were taken from a human donor in good health (CMV status not recorded). Some clones in this sample may be carry-over from other donors' samples. Each CDR3 is given without its conserved first and last residue.

j_call v_call cdr3_aa
TRBJ2-1 TRBV7-6 ASSLRGTGPYNEQF
TRBJ2-1 TRBV2 ASSVSGASYNEQF
TRBJ2-6 TRBV6-5 ASIESGGHRFSGANVLT
TRBJ2-5 TRBV11-2 ASSSPTGLETQY
TRBJ1-2 TRBV27 ASSPAGGNYGYT
TRBJ2-1 TRBV6-2/TRBV6-3 ASSGQGRGSYEQF
TRBJ1-1 TRBV5-4 ASSPDRGSGTEAF
TRBJ2-5 TRBV27 ASSPPDSKTQY
TRBJ2-2 TRBV2 ASRADPTGELF
TRBJ2-2 TRBV7-6 ASSLAGSGVLAGELF
TRBJ1-1 TRBV4-3 ASSQDTTGQGDWTEAF
TRBJ1-2 TRBV7-9 ASSFLQGAANYGYT
TRBJ2-7 TRBV7-4 ASSLRRFGDEQY
TRBJ1-6 TRBV27 ASSFPGQGSLH
TRBJ2-3 TRBV7-2 ASSFPGTSGSTDTQY
TRBJ1-1 TRBV27 ASSLSDPRQGRITEAF
TRBJ2-2 TRBV12-3/TRBV12-4 ASTSVAPGELF
TRBJ2-1 TRBV12-5 ASGLVLGQKYNEQF
TRBJ2-5 TRBV27 ASSPYADKETQY
TRBJ2-1 TRBV9 ASSDSGGIYNEQF
TRBJ1-1 TRBV13 ASSLDRWKNTEAF
TRBJ2-1 TRBV6-1 ASSQQGHQSYNEQF
TRBJ2-3 TRBV6-5 ASSLRQPPLNTQY
TRBJ2-1 TRBV9 ASSVTGTRLNEQF
TRBJ2-7 TRBV6-1 ASTTPDRHYEQY
TRBJ2-7 TRBV29-1 SVEEEGGSSYEQY
TRBJ2-1 TRBV7-6 ASSLKDYNEQF
TRBJ2-2 TRBV7-2 ASSLGRGPYTGELF
TRBJ1-1 TRBV6-1 ASSEAAWGTEAF
TRBJ2-2 TRBV29-1 SVDLAGSGNTGELF
TRBJ2-2 TRBV19 ASSIDRTNTGELF